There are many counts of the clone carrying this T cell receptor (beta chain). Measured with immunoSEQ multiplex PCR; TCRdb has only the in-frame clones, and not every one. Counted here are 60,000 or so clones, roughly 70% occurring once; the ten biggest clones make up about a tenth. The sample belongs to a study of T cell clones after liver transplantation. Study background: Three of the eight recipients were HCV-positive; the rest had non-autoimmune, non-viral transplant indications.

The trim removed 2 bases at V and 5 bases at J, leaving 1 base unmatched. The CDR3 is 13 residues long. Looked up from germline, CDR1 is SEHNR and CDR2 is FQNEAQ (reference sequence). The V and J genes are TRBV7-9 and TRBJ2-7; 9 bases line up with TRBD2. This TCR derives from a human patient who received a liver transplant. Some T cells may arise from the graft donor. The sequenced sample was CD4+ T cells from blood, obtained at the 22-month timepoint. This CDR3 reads CASSLRTSDEQYF. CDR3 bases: TGTGCCAGCAGCTTAAGGACTAGCGACGAGCAGTACTTC. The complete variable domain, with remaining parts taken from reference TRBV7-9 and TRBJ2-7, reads DTGVSQNPRHKITKRGQNVTFRCDPISEHNRLYWYRQTLGQGPEFLTYFQNEAQLEKSRLLSDRFSAERPKGSFSTLEIQRTEQGDSAMYLCASSLRTSDEQYFGPGTRLTVT.